This T cell receptor (beta chain) derives from a study of cytomegalovirus exposure and HLA in healthy donors. Regarding the study as a whole: Analysis was performed later, and it showed HLA-associated TCR beta chains to be more clonally expanded than equally common others. The records held CMV serostatus as the only immune exposure information. The authors assumed roughly uniform sequencing depth across donors for presence/absence analyses.

The J segment lost 3 bases and the V segment lost 5 bases, leaving 10 bases of the junction unmatched. Germline CDR1 and CDR2: SEHNR and FQNEAQ (reference sequence). The CDR3 spans 15 residues. With regard to this clone: What it binds is unknown.

The primer mix had 60 Vbeta and 13 Jbeta primers. The method was immunoSEQ multiplex PCR; TCRdb's version includes in-frame clones alone and lacks a portion of them. The sample lists some 100,000 clones; roughly three quarters were seen once. The sequence derives from a woman aged 50 to 60 in good health and CMV-seropositive. Sequenced input: PBMCs. The chain employs TRBV7-9 and TRBJ2-7; 7 nucleotides line up with TRBD1. This chain's CDR3 is CASSGKGAVNYEQYF. The CDR3 DNA reads TGTGCCAGCAGCGGAAAGGGGGCGGTTAACTACGAGCAGTACTTC.